These 22 T cell receptor beta chains came from one sample sequenced in a study of shared clonotypes between healthy human individuals. TCRdb's table, derived via immunoSEQ multiplex PCR, lists solely in-frame clones and lacks some. The sample carries a few hundred thousand clones, 74% recorded once. The sequenced sample was memory CD4+ T cells sorted from blood. The subset denotes: CD45RA-negative fraction. These TCRs come from a man aged 30-40 years in good health.

J is TRBJ1-4 and V is TRBV7-9; D might be TRBD1 (5 bases). V lost 5 bases to trimming and J lost 0 bases, with 13 bases between them. This CDR3 contains 16 residues. Germline CDR1 is SEHNR and CDR2 is FQNEAQ (reference sequence). In DNA, the CDR3 is TGTGCCAGCAGCCCCCGTGGGGGGGCAACTAATGAAAAACTGTTTTTT. Protein: CASSPRGGATNEKLFF.

V usage is TRBV7-9 and J usage is TRBJ2-1, with D perhaps matching TRBD2 (6 bases). Germline-derived CDR1 and CDR2 are SEHNR and FQNEAQ (reference sequence). The CDR3 is 12 residues long. Trimming removed 7 bases at V and 7 bases at J, with 11 bases between. CDR3 protein: CASTLEGNEQFF. CDR3 in DNA: TGTGCCAGCACCCTGGAGGGGAATGAGCAGTTCTTC.

Concerning this clone: This specimen includes other DNA sequences encoding the same CDR3. The chain links TRBV19 to TRBJ1-2; tentative D call: TRBD1 (6 bases). The germline gives CDR1 LNHDA, CDR2 SQIVND (reference sequence). CDR3 length: 12 amino acids. V dropped 4 bases and J dropped 7 bases, with 10 bases sitting between them. For the CDR3, the DNA is TGTGCCAGTAGTACAAACAGGGTTGGCTACACCTTC. Protein sequence: CASSTNRVGYTF.

There are many counts of this clone. The chain couples TRBV6-1 to TRBJ1-1, with D tentatively TRBD1 (5 bases). CDR3 size: 15 residues. CDR1 MNHNS and CDR2 SASEGT come from the germline V gene. V dropped 1 base and J dropped 1 base, with 10 bases sitting between them. CDR3 coding DNA: TGTGCCAGCAGTGAAGTAAGGGGTTCGAACACTGAAGCTTTCTTT. This codes for CASSEVRGSNTEAFF.

In this sample, this clone turned up once. The chain is built from TRBV5-1 and TRBJ2-1; 13 positions match TRBD2. Germline CDR1 SGHRS, CDR2 YFSETQ. Trimming took 3 bases from V and 8 from J; bases not matched to a gene: 8. This CDR3 has 16 residues. CDR3 sequence: CASSSQLAGGFDEQFF. Here the CDR3 DNA reads TGCGCCAGCAGCTCCCAACTAGCGGGAGGGTTCGATGAGCAGTTCTTC.

The CDR3 region has the DNA TGTGCCAGCAGCACACCGGGAGCCTACGAGCAGTACTTC. Translation gives CASSTPGAYEQYF. J is TRBJ2-7 and V is TRBV6-5; D perhaps matches TRBD2 (6 bases). V shed 6 bases and J shed 2 bases, with 11 bases lying between them. CDR1 is MNHEY, CDR2 SVGAGI, per germline. The CDR3 is 13 residues long.

The V and J genes are TRBV5-1 and TRBJ2-3; 8 bases align to TRBD1. Unmatched junction bases numbered 14, after V lost 8 bases and J lost 3 bases. Per the germline V gene, CDR1 is SGHRS and CDR2 is YFSETQ. The CDR3 totals 16 residues. The CDR3 protein is CASRAPGGPMTDTQYF. The CDR3 nucleotides are TGCGCCAGTAGAGCCCCAGGGGGCCCGATGACAGATACGCAGTATTTT.

The chain uses TRBV27 and TRBJ2-2; D not resolved. The germline V gene has CDR1 MNHEY and CDR2 SMNVEV (reference sequence). V was clipped by 5 bases and J by 1 base, with 8 bases between them. The CDR3 sequence is 14 residues long. The CDR3 nucleotides are TGTGCCAGCAGTCTAGACGGGAACACCGGGGAGCTGTTTTTT. Residues: CASSLDGNTGELFF.

V usage is TRBV27 and J usage is TRBJ2-1; TRBD2 aligns across 11 bases. The CDR3 runs 19 residues. Germline loops: CDR1 MNHEY, CDR2 SMNVEV (reference sequence). The junction had 14 bases not matched to a gene; V was cut back by 7 bases and J by 0 bases. CDR3 loop: CASTLTRLAGNSSYNEQFF. DNA of the CDR3: TGTGCCAGCACCCTTACGCGACTAGCGGGAAATAGCTCCTACAATGAGCAGTTCTTC.

This clone was observed many times. The chain recombines TRBV5-6 with TRBJ1-4; D call uncertain. The CDR3 extends over 12 amino acids. Between the trimmed V and J ends, which lost 0 bases and 8 bases, there was a span of 5 bases. Germline V CDR1 and CDR2: SGHDT, YYEEEE. The CDR3 DNA is TGTGCCAGCAGCTTGGCCGCAGAAAAACTGTTTTTT. Translating it yields CASSLAAEKLFF.

The gene calls are TRBV9 and TRBJ1-2; 10 bases are shared with TRBD1. With V trimmed by 4 bases and J by 7 bases, 7 bases remained unmatched. Germline V gene sequence: CDR1 SGDLS, CDR2 YYNGEE. The length of the CDR3 is 14 residues. Written as DNA, the CDR3 is TGTGCCAGCAGCCCCCGGACAGGGGGTTTTGGCTACACCTTC. It codes for CASSPRTGGFGYTF.

The gene calls are TRBV5-1 and TRBJ1-1; TRBD1 matches at 10 bases. The trim removed 0 bases at V and 1 base at J, leaving 3 bases unmatched. The CDR3 extends over 16 amino acids. From germline, CDR1 is SGHRS and CDR2 YFSETQ. The CDR3 bases are TGCGCCAGCAGCTTGGCCGGACAGGGGGAGAACACTGAAGCTTTCTTT. Protein product: CASSLAGQGENTEAFF.

The genes are TRBV9 and TRBJ2-7, with a possible D match to TRBD2 (5 bases). This CDR3 region has 14 residues. Trimming took off 0 bases at V and 5 bases at J, with 12 bases between the two ends. Germline V gene sequence: CDR1 SGDLS, CDR2 YYNGEE. CDR3 DNA: TGTGCCAGCAGCGTAGCGGCCCTCGGGAACGAGCAGTACTTC. Translated, it gives CASSVAALGNEQYF. Supplemented by reference TRBV9 and TRBJ2-7, the full variable domain reads DSGVTQTPKHLITATGQRVTLRCSPRSGDLSVYWYQQSLDQGLQFLIQYYNGEERAKGNILERFSAQQFPDLHSELNLSSLELGDSALYFCASSVAALGNEQYFGPGTRLTVT.

The V gene is TRBV28, the J gene TRBJ2-7; D is possibly TRBD2 (5 bases). Trimming removed 3 bases at V and 0 bases at J, with 21 bases between. The CDR3 is made up of 18 amino acids. The germline gives CDR1 MDHEN, CDR2 SYDVKM. Here the CDR3 DNA reads TGTGCCAGCAGTTTTTCTGTGAGTCTCCTACGGGGCTCCTACGAGCAGTACTTC. Amino acid sequence: CASSFSVSLLRGSYEQYF.

V gene TRBV11-3 combines with J gene TRBJ2-3; 7 bases map to TRBD2. This CDR3 region has 16 residues. Losses at the gene ends were 5 bases for V and 0 bases for J; bases not matched to a gene: 8. CDR1 is SGHNT, CDR2 YENEEA, per germline. This chain's CDR3 is CASSPAAGVSTDTQYF. In DNA form, the CDR3 reads TGTGCCAGCAGCCCTGCCGCGGGGGTAAGCACAGATACGCAGTATTTT. Variable domain in full (rest from reference TRBV11-3 and TRBJ2-3): EAGVVQSPRYKIIEKKQPVAFWCNPISGHNTLYWYLQNLGQGPELLIRYENEEAVDDSQLPKDRFSAERLKGVDSTLKIQPAELGDSAVYLCASSPAAGVSTDTQYFGPGTRLTVL.

The rearrangement links TRBV10-3 to TRBJ2-7, with D perhaps TRBD1 (6 bases). V dropped 6 bases and J dropped 2 bases, with 14 bases sitting between them. The CDR3 is 14 residues long. Germline CDR1 ENHRY, CDR2 SYGVKD. The CDR3 nucleotides are TGTGCCATCAGGGAGACAGGCCAAACCTACGAGCAGTACTTC. Translation: CAIRETGQTYEQYF.

This chain joins TRBV6-5 and TRBJ1-4, with 7 bases aligning to TRBD1. This CDR3 region has 12 residues. V shed 5 bases and J 8 bases; nucleotides not matched to a gene: 2. The germline gives CDR1 MNHEY, CDR2 SVGAGI. In DNA, the CDR3 is TGTGCCAGCAGTAAGACAGGGGAAAAACTGTTTTTT. This encodes CASSKTGEKLFF.

The rearrangement joins TRBV15 to TRBJ1-1; no reliable D call. Germline V lookup: CDR1 LNHNV, CDR2 YYDKDF (reference sequence). V was clipped by 8 bases and J by 3 bases, with 10 bases between them. The CDR3 is made up of 12 amino acids. CDR3 residues: CATVDDHTEAFF. The CDR3 region has the DNA TGTGCCACCGTGGACGATCACACTGAAGCTTTCTTT.

The V and J genes are TRBV5-1 and TRBJ2-2; 11 bases are shared with TRBD2. J lost 0 bases, V lost 5 bases, and 0 bases had no gene match. The CDR3 runs 15 residues. Germline loops: CDR1 SGHRS, CDR2 YFSETQ. CDR3: CASRLAGANTGELFF. As DNA, the CDR3 is TGCGCCAGCAGACTAGCGGGAGCGAACACCGGGGAGCTGTTTTTT.

The rearrangement joins TRBV7-8 to TRBJ2-5; no firm D call. Trimming shortened V by 5 bases and J by 1 base, and 11 bases separated the two germline ends. The germline V gene has CDR1 SGHVS and CDR2 FQNEAQ. The CDR3 has 14 amino acids. In nucleotides, the CDR3 is TGTGCCAGCAGCCGCGATGAAGTCCAAGAGACCCAGTACTTC. Translated, it gives CASSRDEVQETQYF.

This chain joins TRBV5-1 and TRBJ2-1, with D possibly being TRBD2 (6 bases). CDR1 and CDR2 from the germline V gene are SGHRS and YFSETQ. Trimming left V 4 bases short and J 7 bases short, with 15 bases between. The CDR3 length is 14 residues. CDR3 DNA: TGCGCCAGCAGCGGGTGGGAGGTTGGGAATGAGCAGTTCTTC. It specifies CASSGWEVGNEQFF. The full variable domain, its missing parts supplied by reference TRBV5-1 and TRBJ2-1, is KAGVTQTPRYLIKTRGQQVTLSCSPISGHRSVSWYQQTPGQGLQFLFEYFSETQRNKGNFPGRFSGRQFSNSRSEMNVSTLELGDSALYLCASSGWEVGNEQFFGPGTRLTVL.

The chain has TRBV11-2 and TRBJ2-7, with D possibly TRBD2 on 6 matching bases. Germline V gives CDR1 SGHAT, CDR2 FQNNGV. V was shortened by 4 bases and J by 2 bases, with 12 bases between the two germline ends. CDR3 length: 14 amino acids. The DNA of the CDR3 is TGTGCCAGCAGCTGGGGGACTCTAACCTACGAGCAGTACTTC. This gives the protein CASSWGTLTYEQYF.